This T cell receptor (beta chain) was captured by sequencing in a study of blood T cell repertoires in COVID-19. CDR3 length equals 14 residues. Source study methods: For nucleated cells, counts were estimated from reference gene primer amplification. Produced via immunoSEQ multiplex PCR; TCRdb's table is partial and in-frame only. D and trimming come from the DNA, and the V and J calls and clone size come from that table. The sample includes some 20,000 clones, 80% to 90% of them seen just once. This clone was counted once. This sequence was found in a man between 60 and 70 years old with acute or convalescent COVID-19. Sequencing was performed on peripheral blood. The genes are TRBV21-1 and TRBJ2-3; the table's D call, TRBD2, has no DNA check behind it. TRBV21-1 is reported as a pseudogene. The CDR3 DNA sequence: TGTGCCAGTAACCGGGACTCCGCCAGGGATACGCAGTATTTT. Translating gives CASNRDSARDTQYF.